This T cell receptor (beta chain) derives from a study of CD8 T cells in cerebrospinal fluid in Alzheimer's disease. The CDR3 is 16 amino acids. The germline V gene encodes CDR1 MRHNA and CDR2 SNTAGT. TCRdb re-called the 10x single-cell sequencing reads and gives one entry per CDR3 protein, without DNA. The repertoire shows roughly 720 distinct CDR3 sequences; the top ten hold 15% to 25%. This clonotype is labeled medium-sized based on frequency. The sample comprised cerebrospinal fluid. The receptor was derived from a human donor in good health. The rearrangement joins TRBV6-4 to TRBJ2-1; as DNA is missing, the TRBD2 call by TCRdb cannot be tested. CDR3 in amino acids: CASSRTSGGPYNEQFF.